Sequencing of this TCR beta chain was carried out in a study of untreated major depressive disorder. Study outcomes and limitations: Depressed patients' CD4+ T cells carried increased TRBV05-01 (Vbeta 5.1) usage versus control CD4+ T cells. The sequencing tests were limited to three preselected Vbeta families. All top five TRBV05-01 clones per subject were private clones.

V lost 4 bases and J lost 4, with 22 bases in between. The CDR3 totals 18 residues. Germline assignment: CDR1 MNHEY and CDR2 SMNVEV (reference sequence). With regard to this clone: The antigen is undetermined.

Thawed PBMCs underwent magnetic negative selection for CD4+ T cells. Typically approximately 96% of enriched cells were CD4+. Generated by immunoSEQ multiplex PCR, the TCRdb table keeps only in-frame clones and is missing some. The table has some 27,000 clones, about 90% seen once; the top ten hold over 0.6%. Sequencing was carried out using CD4+ T cells from PBMCs. This sequence joins TRBV27 and TRBJ2-2, with D perhaps matching TRBD1 (6 bases). This TCR was sampled from a woman in her 30s with major depressive disorder. This CDR3 reads CASSSGGGRLLATGELFF. CDR3 nucleotide sequence: TGTGCCAGCAGTTCCGGTGGGGGCAGGCTTCTTGCCACCGGGGAGCTGTTTTTT.